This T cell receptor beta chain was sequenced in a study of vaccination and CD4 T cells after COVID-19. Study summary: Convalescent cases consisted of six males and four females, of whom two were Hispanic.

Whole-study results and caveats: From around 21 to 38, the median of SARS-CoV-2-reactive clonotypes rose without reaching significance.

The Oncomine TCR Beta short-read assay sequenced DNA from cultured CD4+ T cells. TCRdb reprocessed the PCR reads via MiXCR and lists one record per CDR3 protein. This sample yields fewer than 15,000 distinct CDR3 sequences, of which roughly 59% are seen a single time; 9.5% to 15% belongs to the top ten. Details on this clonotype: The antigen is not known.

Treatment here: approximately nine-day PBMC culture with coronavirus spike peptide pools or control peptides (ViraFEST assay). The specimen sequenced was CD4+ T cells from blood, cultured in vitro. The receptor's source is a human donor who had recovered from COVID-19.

This chain's CDR3 is CASSRGDRVDTGELFF. The CDR3, as DNA: TGTGCCAGTAGTAGGGGGGACAGGGTCGACACCGGGGAGCTGTTTTTT. This sequence joins TRBV19 and TRBJ2-2, with TRBD1 matching 9 bases. The CDR3 totals 16 residues. CDR1 is LNHDA and CDR2 is SQIVND in the germline V gene (reference sequence). Trimming took 4 bases from V and 3 from J; bases not matched to a gene: 6.